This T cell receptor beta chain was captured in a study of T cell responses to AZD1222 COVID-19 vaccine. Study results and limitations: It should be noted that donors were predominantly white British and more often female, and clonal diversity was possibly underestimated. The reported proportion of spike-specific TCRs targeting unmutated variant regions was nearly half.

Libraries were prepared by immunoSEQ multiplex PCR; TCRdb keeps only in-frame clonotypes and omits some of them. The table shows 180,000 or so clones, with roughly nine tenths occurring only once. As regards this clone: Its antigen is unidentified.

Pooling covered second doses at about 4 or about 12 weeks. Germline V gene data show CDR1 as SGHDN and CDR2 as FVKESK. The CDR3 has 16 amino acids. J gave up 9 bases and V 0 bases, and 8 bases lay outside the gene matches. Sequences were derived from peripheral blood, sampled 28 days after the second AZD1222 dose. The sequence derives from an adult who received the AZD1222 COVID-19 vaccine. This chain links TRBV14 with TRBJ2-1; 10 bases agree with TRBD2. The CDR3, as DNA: TGTGCCAGCAGCCAAGAGTGGCTAGCGGGAGCGGGTGAGCAGTTCTTC. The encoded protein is CASSQEWLAGAGEQFF.